The present TCR beta chain was sequenced within a study of CD8+ T cells in alopecia areata. The overall study: The duration of tofacitinib was 6 to 18 months, with 6 months off drug afterward.

Treatment denoted: oral pan-JAK inhibitor, 5-10 mg twice daily. Sequencing templates came from extracted RNA that was reverse transcribed into cDNA. Some clones are missing from TCRdb's copy, which holds only in-frame ones; the method was immunoSEQ multiplex PCR. The data hold 170,000 or so clones, with roughly 61% observed a single time. Germline V CDR1 and CDR2: LNHDA, SQIVND (reference sequence). Trimming left V 4 bases short and J 6 bases short, with 10 bases between. This CDR3 region has 13 residues. The starting material was CD8+ T cells sorted from blood, obtained at week 24, from a patient treated with tofacitinib. The chain combines TRBV19 with TRBJ1-5; a weak D match, TRBD1 (5 bases). The origin of this receptor is a human donor with alopecia areata. Written as DNA, the CDR3 is TGTGCCAGTAGTAACCGGGACGGTCAGCCCCAGCATTTT. Its translation is CASSNRDGQPQHF.